This T cell receptor beta chain was profiled in a study of cytomegalovirus exposure and HLA in healthy donors. Study context: The 130 or so validation repertoires, a later analysis reported, used the same platform as the 700 or so repertoires from the first cohort. Whole-study results and caveats: Cytomegalovirus-associated status was assigned to about 150 TCR beta chains.

The CDR3 extends over 15 amino acids. Trimming cost V 3 bases and J 4 bases; bases outside gene matches: 4. Germline V CDR1 and CDR2: SGDLS, YYNGEE. Generated by immunoSEQ multiplex PCR, the TCRdb table keeps only in-frame clones and is missing some. The sample lists about 310,000 clones, 70% to 90% seen once, with around 0.88% in the top ten. Regarding this clone: Its antigen is as yet unknown.

The rearrangement links TRBV9 to TRBJ2-5, with 12 nucleotides matching TRBD2. The sequenced sample was PBMCs. The source of this sequence is a man younger than 40 in good health and CMV-seronegative. The CDR3 coding sequence is TGTGCCAGCAGCGCTAGCGGGGGGGATAGAGAGACCCAGTACTTC. It translates to CASSASGGDRETQYF.